Sequencing of this TCR beta chain was carried out in a study of response to subunit inactivated influenza vaccine. Study-wide points: Every seasonal influenza vaccination brings in few new T cells, the authors suggested.

This clonotype was counted between two and nine times. Its antigen is not known. TCRdb re-analysed the RT-PCR reads in MiXCR, keeping a single row per CDR3 protein. The data hold 560,000 or so distinct CDR3 sequences, with approximately 7.7% observed a single time. The sequence was obtained from a man between 50 and 69 years old who received an inactivated influenza vaccine. The sequencing used PBMCs from blood, collected roughly 24 months after vaccination.

The CDR3 loop reads CASSLFPGGPTDTQYF. The CDR3 DNA reads TGTGCCAGCAGCTTATTCCCGGGAGGGCCAACAGATACGCAGTATTTT. The V and J genes are TRBV11-1 and TRBJ2-3, with 8 bases aligning to TRBD2. The CDR3 contains 16 residues. In germline, CDR1 is SGHAT, CDR2 FQDESV (reference sequence). The trim removed 2 bases at V and 3 bases at J, leaving 7 bases unmatched.